Listed here are 18 T cell receptor beta chains from one sample, sequenced in a study of T cells in Graves' hyperthyroidism and ophthalmopathy. Amplification of TCR beta CDR3 regions used RNA as the template. The primer set for the first-round RT-PCR of the TCR CDR3 was HTBI. Using its own MiXCR run on the multiplex PCR reads, TCRdb lists one record per CDR3 protein. The sample yields 250,000 to 400,000 distinct CDR3 sequences, approximately 15% seen once. The sample taken for sequencing was blood. The receptors shown here come from a woman aged 40-49 years with Graves' ophthalmopathy.

Ten or more counts support this clonotype. The J gene is TRBJ2-7, the V gene TRBV20-1; D is perhaps TRBD2 (5 bases). Germline V gene data show CDR1 as DFQATT and CDR2 as SNEGSKA (reference sequence). Trimming shortened V by 3 bases and J by 5 bases, and 20 bases separated the two germline ends. This CDR3 region has 15 residues. The CDR3 DNA sequence: TGCAGTGCTAGTACTCCCGGAACTGGAGGCGACGAGCAGTACTTC. Its translation is CSASTPGTGGDEQYF.

As DNA, the CDR3 is TGTGCCAGCAGTTACTCCCACAGGGGGGGGACTGAAGCTTTCTTT. It codes for CASSYSHRGGTEAFF. The V call is TRBV6-5, the J call TRBJ1-1; 8 nucleotides align to TRBD1. Germline CDR1 and CDR2: MNHEY and SVGAGI. V gave up 0 bases and J gave up 5 bases; unmatched junction bases: 5. This CDR3 comprises 15 residues.

This chain connects TRBV7-9 to TRBJ2-1; tentative D call: TRBD1 (5 bases). V was cut by 5 bases and J by 4 bases, with 18 bases left in between. The CDR3 has 16 residues. Germline-derived CDR1 and CDR2 are SEHNR and FQNEAQ (reference sequence). CDR3 amino acids: CASSPKNPDSYNEQFF. The CDR3 coding sequence is TGTGCCAGCAGCCCCAAAAACCCCGACAGTTACAATGAGCAGTTCTTC.

The J gene is TRBJ1-1, the V gene TRBV27; D not certain. V was trimmed by 0 bases and J by 4 bases, leaving 9 bases between them. Germline lookup yields CDR1 MNHEY and CDR2 SMNVEV (reference sequence). CDR3 length equals 14 residues. The DNA of the CDR3 is TGTGCCAGCAGTTTATCTGAGGTGGGCACTGAAGCTTTCTTT. This codes for CASSLSEVGTEAFF.

In the case of this clonotype: An end of the junction differs from the germline gene, which may be a read error. Written as DNA, the CDR3 is TGTGCCAGCTCACCACGAGAAGACAGTAATGGAAAACTGTTTTTT. This encodes CASSPREDSNGKLFF. The chain recombines TRBV18 with TRBJ1-4; possibly TRBD1 for D (5 bases). The CDR3 runs to 15 residues. CDR1 is KGHSH, CDR2 LQKENI, per germline.

This clonotype has at least ten counts. V usage is TRBV28 and J usage is TRBJ1-2; D possibly corresponds to TRBD1 (6 bases). The CDR3 extends over 14 amino acids. V dropped 3 bases and J dropped 8 bases, with 16 bases sitting between them. Germline V gives CDR1 MDHEN, CDR2 SYDVKM. The CDR3 is CASSLRGTGFGYTF. In DNA, the CDR3 is TGTGCCAGCAGTTTGAGGGGAACAGGGTTCGGCTACACCTTC.

This clonotype was counted ten times or more. This rearrangement joins TRBV6-1 to TRBJ2-2, with D hard to call. Looked up from germline, CDR1 is MNHNS and CDR2 is SASEGT. V was pared by 4 bases and J by 4 bases, with 19 bases between. The CDR3 runs 17 residues. This chain's CDR3 is CASSAQRVTWGTGELFF. The CDR3 coding sequence is TGTGCCAGCAGTGCTCAACGAGTAACCTGGGGCACCGGGGAGCTGTTTTTT.

This clonotype was counted ten times or more. The gene calls are TRBV6-1 and TRBJ2-3; 8 bases agree with TRBD2. V was pared by 4 bases and J by 7 bases, with 10 bases of the junction left unmatched. In germline, CDR1 is MNHNS, CDR2 SASEGT. The CDR3 is made up of 15 amino acids. The CDR3 here is CASSAEQVSGNTQYF. In DNA, the CDR3 is TGTGCCAGCAGTGCAGAACAGGTTAGCGGGAATACGCAGTATTTT.

This chain connects TRBV7-9 to TRBJ1-2, with TRBD1 matching over 7 bases. This CDR3 comprises 16 residues. CDR1 and CDR2 from the germline V gene are SEHNR and FQNEAQ (reference sequence). The V and J ends lost 5 bases and 7 bases, in that order; junction bases with no gene match: 16. CDR3 amino acids: CASSPQGGRSTFGYTF. The DNA for the CDR3 is TGTGCCAGCAGCCCTCAGGGGGGCCGGTCGACCTTTGGCTACACCTTC.

J is TRBJ2-4 and V is TRBV25-1, with no clear D. Trimming left V 10 bases short and J 1 base short, with 14 bases between. The V gene's germline CDR1 is MGHDK and CDR2 SYGVNS. The CDR3 length is 14 residues. CDR3 nucleotide sequence: TGTGCCACGACGGGCCTTGTGGCCAAAAACATTCAGTACTTC. Translating gives CATTGLVAKNIQYF.

There are a few counts of this clonotype. V is TRBV15 and J is TRBJ2-6, with D perhaps TRBD1 or TRBD2 (5 bases each). V lost 0 bases, J lost 0 bases, and 21 bases lay in between. The germline gives CDR1 LNHNV, CDR2 YYDKDF (reference sequence). The CDR3 sequence is 21 residues long. CDR3 protein: CATSRDPTLMRGFSGANVLTF. For the CDR3, the DNA is TGTGCCACCAGCAGAGATCCCACCCTAATGAGGGGTTTCTCTGGGGCCAACGTCCTGACTTTC. The full variable domain, in which reference TRBV15 and TRBJ2-6 provide the parts outside the CDR3, is DAMVIQNPRYQVTQFGKPVTLSCSQTLNHNVMYWYQQKSSQAPKLLFHYYDKDFNNEADTPDNFQSRRPNTSFCFLDIRSPGLGDTAMYLCATSRDPTLMRGFSGANVLTFGAGSRLTVL.

On this clonotype: The conserved phenylalanine or tryptophan normally closing the CDR3 is absent here, so this likely arose from a read error. This chain links TRBV5-6 with TRBJ1-2; a weak D match, TRBD1 (6 bases). Per the germline V gene, CDR1 is SGHDT and CDR2 is YYEEEE. The CDR3 has 15 amino acids. V was pared by 0 bases and J by 3 bases, with 12 bases between. The CDR3: CASSLAGGAHYGYTL. Written as DNA, the CDR3 is TGTGCCAGCAGCTTGGCCGGGGGGGCCCACTATGGCTACACCCTC.

This clonotype came up many times. This chain uses TRBV25-1 with TRBJ1-1, with D perhaps matching TRBD1 (6 bases). Trimming took 5 bases from V and 4 from J, leaving 11 bases between them. The CDR3 has 13 amino acids. Germline lookup yields CDR1 MGHDK and CDR2 SYGVNS. CDR3 protein: CASSNTGTTEAFF. The CDR3 DNA sequence: TGTGCCAGCAGTAATACAGGGACCACTGAAGCTTTCTTT.

The rearrangement links TRBV30 to TRBJ2-7, with D perhaps TRBD1 or TRBD2 (6 bases each). With 4 bases removed from V and 3 bases from J, the gap between germline ends came to 16 bases. Per germline, CDR1 GTSNPN and CDR2 SVGIG (reference sequence). This CDR3 contains 14 residues. CDR3 sequence reads: CAWTGGTPVYEQYF. In nucleotides, the CDR3 is TGTGCCTGGACCGGAGGGACACCAGTCTACGAGCAGTACTTC.

This clonotype was seen at least ten times. The CDR3 region is CASSYSPSGTGYEQYF. CDR3 DNA sequence: TGTGCCAGCAGTTACTCGCCCAGCGGGACTGGTTACGAGCAGTACTTC. V usage is TRBV6-5 and J usage is TRBJ2-7; TRBD2 matches at 7 bases. Germline loops: CDR1 MNHEY, CDR2 SVGAGI. The CDR3 is 16 amino acids. With 0 bases clipped from V and 4 bases from J, the junction kept 9 bases outside the gene matches.

The chain uses TRBV5-6 and TRBJ2-7; D perhaps matches TRBD1 (6 bases). Germline-derived CDR1 and CDR2 are SGHDT and YYEEEE. Trimming stripped 3 bases from V and 5 bases from J, with 21 bases between. This CDR3 is built from 16 residues. The CDR3 loop reads CASSSLPTGTWNEQYF. In nucleotides, the CDR3 is TGTGCCAGCAGCTCTCTACCTACAGGGACGTGGAACGAGCAGTACTTC.

This chain joins TRBV29-1 and TRBJ1-1; 9 bases line up with TRBD1. CDR1 is SQVTM and CDR2 is ANQGSEA in the germline V gene. The ends lost 7 bases at V and 13 bases at J; junction bases unmatched: 4. The CDR3 covers 9 residues. CDR3 amino acids: CSGDRGGFF. The CDR3 DNA follows: TGCAGCGGCGACAGGGGGGGTTTCTTT.

This clonotype was detected ten times or more. The chain carries TRBV11-2 and TRBJ2-1; TRBD1 might be the D (6 bases). Trimming stripped 2 bases from V and 9 bases from J, with 14 bases between. CDR3 size: 14 residues. The germline V gene encodes CDR1 SGHAT and CDR2 FQNNGV. The CDR3 region has the DNA TGTGCCAGCAGCTTACAGGGGTCGGCCGGTGAGCAGTTCTTC. Translation: CASSLQGSAGEQFF.